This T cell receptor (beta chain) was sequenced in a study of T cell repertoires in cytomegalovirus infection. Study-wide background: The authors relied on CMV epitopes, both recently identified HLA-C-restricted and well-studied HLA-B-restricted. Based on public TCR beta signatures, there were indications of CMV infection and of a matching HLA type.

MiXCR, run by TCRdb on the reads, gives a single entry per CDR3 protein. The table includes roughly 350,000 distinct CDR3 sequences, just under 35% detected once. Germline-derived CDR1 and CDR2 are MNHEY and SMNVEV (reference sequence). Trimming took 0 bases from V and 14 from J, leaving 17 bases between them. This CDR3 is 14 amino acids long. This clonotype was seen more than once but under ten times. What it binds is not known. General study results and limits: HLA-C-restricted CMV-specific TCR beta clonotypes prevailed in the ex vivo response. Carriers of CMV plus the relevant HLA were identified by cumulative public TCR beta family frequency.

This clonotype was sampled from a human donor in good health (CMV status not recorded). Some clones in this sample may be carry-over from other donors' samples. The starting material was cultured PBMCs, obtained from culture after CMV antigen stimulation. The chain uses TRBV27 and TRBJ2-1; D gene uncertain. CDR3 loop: CASSLSGGMAAEFF. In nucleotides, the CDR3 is TGTGCCAGCAGTTTATCAGGTGGCATGGCGGCGGAGTTCTTC.